This entry lists 10 T cell receptor beta chains sequenced from one sample in a study of blood T cell repertoires in COVID-19 (dated by TCRdb to between 2020 and 2021). The library was prepared using the immunoSEQ multiplex PCR assay. TCRdb stores this immuneACCESS table with in-frame sequences only. Part of the clones is absent; in the studies checked, under half of the shortfall reflects unresolved V genes, and no reason is known for the rest. A total of around 210,000 clones appear in this sample, 75% to 85% of them only once. Approximately 5% of the sample lies in the top ten. The sample was peripheral blood. The source of these receptors is a man aged 50-59 years with COVID-19, enrolled during active disease.

This clone has just one count. The chain combines TRBV27 with TRBJ1-6, with 8 nucleotides matching TRBD1. CDR1 and CDR2 (germline): MNHEY, SMNVEV (reference sequence). V was pared by 7 bases and J by 10 bases, with 9 bases of the junction left unmatched. CDR3 size: 14 residues. CDR3 sequence reads: CASKGDRILSPLHF. In DNA, the CDR3 is TGTGCCAGCAAGGGGGACAGGATTCTCTCACCCCTCCACTTT.

The chain carries TRBV4-1 and TRBJ1-5; D is undetermined. CDR3 length: 13 residues. In germline, CDR1 is MGHRA, CDR2 YSYEKL. Trimming removed 0 bases at V and 9 bases at J, with 9 bases between. DNA for the CDR3: TGCGCCAGCAGCCAAGAGGAGAGTTTGCCCCAGCATTTT. Its translation is CASSQEESLPQHF.

The chain recombines TRBV6-4 with TRBJ2-2; unclear D gene. The CDR3 is 13 amino acids. The V gene's germline CDR1 is MRHNA and CDR2 SNTAGT. Trimming left V 2 bases short and J 6 bases short, with 7 bases between. In DNA, the CDR3 is TGTGCCAGCAGTGACGGCGAGGCCGGGGAGCTGTTTTTT. Its translation: CASSDGEAGELFF.

This clone is a singleton in its sample. The genes are TRBV7-9 and TRBJ2-7; TRBD2 agrees at 8 bases. Germline values: CDR1 SEHNR, CDR2 FQNEAQ (reference sequence). V gave up 5 bases and J gave up 8 bases; unmatched junction bases: 11. The CDR3 contains 14 residues. CDR3 DNA: TGTGCCAGCAGCCCTCCTGCGGGGGGCCCACAGCAGTACTTC. This translates into CASSPPAGGPQQYF.

The chain employs TRBV4-2 and TRBJ1-1, with 11 bases identical to TRBD1. From germline, CDR1 is LGHNA and CDR2 YNFKEQ. Trimming removed 6 bases from V and 4 bases from J; junction bases left unmatched: 10. The CDR3 has 16 residues. In nucleotides, the CDR3 is TGTGCCAGCAGTTCCGGACAGGGGGCAATGCTCACTGAAGCTTTCTTT. Protein sequence: CASSSGQGAMLTEAFF.

This clone was counted once. This sequence joins TRBV11-3 and TRBJ2-1, with 8 positions matching TRBD2. The CDR3 length is 15 residues. The germline gives CDR1 SGHNT, CDR2 YENEEA. Trimming took 5 bases from V and 8 from J; bases not matched to a gene: 11. The DNA of the CDR3 is TGTGCCAGCAGCATAGCGGGGACTCCTAACGATGAGCAGTTCTTC. Its translation: CASSIAGTPNDEQFF.

As for this clone: At the DNA level, this CDR3 is encoded by other sequences in the same sample as well. The genes are TRBV24-1 and TRBJ2-2, with TRBD2 matching over 9 bases. V trimming: 4 bases; J trimming: 2 bases; junction bases outside the gene matches: 13. Germline CDR1 reads KGHDR; CDR2 reads SFDVKD. The CDR3 contains 19 residues. The CDR3 DNA follows: TGTGCCACCAGTGACCCGGCTGGTTGGCGGGGGGGTAACACCGGGGAGCTGTTTTTT. Its translation: CATSDPAGWRGGNTGELFF.

The chain uses TRBV3-1 (or the pseudogene TRBV3-2) and TRBJ1-1, with a tentative D call TRBD1 (5 bases). Germline V gene lookup returns CDR1 LGHDT and CDR2 YNNKEL (reference sequence). The CDR3 sequence is 14 residues long. V was pared by 0 bases and J by 4 bases, with 9 bases between. CDR3: CASSQDSRGTEAFF. In DNA form, the CDR3 reads TGTGCCAGCAGCCAAGATTCTAGGGGCACTGAAGCTTTCTTT.

The chain combines TRBV28 with TRBJ2-7; 9 bases line up with TRBD1. CDR1 and CDR2 from the germline V gene are MDHEN and SYDVKM. Trimming removed 6 bases from V and 3 bases from J; junction bases left unmatched: 9. CDR3 length: 15 residues. The CDR3 loop is CASSSAGTGLYEQYF. The CDR3 DNA follows: TGTGCCAGCAGCTCTGCCGGGACAGGGCTCTACGAGCAGTACTTC. Combining the CDR3 with reference TRBV28 and TRBJ2-7 gives the whole variable domain DVKVTQSSRYLVKRTGEKVFLECVQDMDHENMFWYRQDPGLGLRLIYFSYDVKMKEKGDIPEGYSVSREKKERFSLILESASTNQTSMYLCASSSAGTGLYEQYFGPGTRLTVT.

This chain joins TRBV10-3 and TRBJ2-2; 9 bases match TRBD1. Germline values: CDR1 ENHRY, CDR2 SYGVKD. This CDR3 comprises 19 residues. Trimming at V came to 10 bases and at J to 0 bases, leaving 18 bases not matched to a gene. CDR3 in DNA: TGTGCCACCCGTTGGGGGGGTCGGACAGGGGCCCCGAACACCGGGGAGCTGTTTTTT. Translating it yields CATRWGGRTGAPNTGELFF.